This entry features one TCR beta chain sequence. The sample belongs to a study of blood T cell repertoires in COVID-19. Clones were sequenced by immunoSEQ multiplex PCR, and TCRdb holds only the in-frame ones, with some missing. The table has around 40,000 clones, around four fifths seen once. V lost 4 bases and J 7 bases, leaving 7 bases between the germline ends. The CDR3 runs to 11 residues. Germline-derived CDR1 and CDR2 are SGHDN and FVKESK. The clonotype originates from a man older than 75 with active or convalescent COVID-19. The sample was peripheral blood. V and J are TRBV14 and TRBJ1-2; D unclear. CDR3 nucleotides: TGTGCCAGCAGCCGAGGACTTGGCTACACCTTC. It translates to CASSRGLGYTF.